These T cell receptor beta chains were read from a single sample in a study of CXCR3-negative and CXCR3-positive naive CD8 T cells. TCRdb reanalyzed the 5' RACE reads, giving one entry per CDR3 protein sequence and no DNA. In total, the table holds just over 60,000 distinct CDR3 sequences. The sequenced material came from naive CXCR3- CD8+ T cells from blood. These receptor sequences come from a human donor in good health. Some clones in this sample may be carry-over from other donors' samples. CDR3s include the opening cysteine and the closing phenylalanine or tryptophan. Fields, in order: V gene, J gene, CDR3 protein.

V gene: TRBV15
J gene: TRBJ2-7
CDR3 protein: CATSRDSSGGLGEQYF

V gene: TRBV6-6
J gene: TRBJ2-5
CDR3 protein: CASSWDRGQETQYF

V gene: TRBV5-4
J gene: TRBJ1-1
CDR3 protein: CASSLSQGAEAFF

V gene: TRBV29-1
J gene: TRBJ2-3
CDR3 protein: CSVEGQTSTDTQYF

V gene: TRBV12-3/TRBV12-4
J gene: TRBJ2-7
CDR3 protein: CASSLTSGVFSYEQYF

V gene: TRBV28
J gene: TRBJ2-5
CDR3 protein: CASSFRDGNEETQYF

V gene: TRBV29-1
J gene: TRBJ2-1
CDR3 protein: CSVEAEVSSYNEQFF

V gene: TRBV29-1
J gene: TRBJ2-1
CDR3 protein: CSVGPSGGENEQFF

V gene: TRBV7-2
J gene: TRBJ2-7
CDR3 protein: CASSNPTGLVSYEQYF

V gene: TRBV11-2
J gene: TRBJ2-3
CDR3 protein: CASSHAAGLGLTDTQYF

V gene: TRBV14
J gene: TRBJ2-1
CDR3 protein: CASSQSPWRGGGQGNEQFF

V gene: TRBV7-9
J gene: TRBJ1-4
CDR3 protein: CASSATALNEKLFF

V gene: TRBV6-5
J gene: TRBJ2-3
CDR3 protein: CASSYEPSGGGTDTQYF

V gene: TRBV14
J gene: TRBJ2-1
CDR3 protein: CASSQAGSPYNEQFF

V gene: TRBV29-1
J gene: TRBJ1-4
CDR3 protein: CSVVIRESGEKLFF

V gene: TRBV6-6
J gene: TRBJ2-2
CDR3 protein: CASTDGLDFGELFF

V gene: TRBV6-5
J gene: TRBJ1-2
CDR3 protein: CASSLGPGRYGYTF

V gene: TRBV7-2
J gene: TRBJ2-7
CDR3 protein: CASSVVGGLVYEQYF

V gene: TRBV10-3
J gene: TRBJ2-2
CDR3 protein: CAISPGARNTGELFF

V gene: TRBV28
J gene: TRBJ2-1
CDR3 protein: CASSHRPGSYNEQFF

V gene: TRBV27
J gene: TRBJ2-1
CDR3 protein: CASSGGGSYNEQFF

V gene: TRBV7-9
J gene: TRBJ2-1
CDR3 protein: CASSLESGNHPHEQFF